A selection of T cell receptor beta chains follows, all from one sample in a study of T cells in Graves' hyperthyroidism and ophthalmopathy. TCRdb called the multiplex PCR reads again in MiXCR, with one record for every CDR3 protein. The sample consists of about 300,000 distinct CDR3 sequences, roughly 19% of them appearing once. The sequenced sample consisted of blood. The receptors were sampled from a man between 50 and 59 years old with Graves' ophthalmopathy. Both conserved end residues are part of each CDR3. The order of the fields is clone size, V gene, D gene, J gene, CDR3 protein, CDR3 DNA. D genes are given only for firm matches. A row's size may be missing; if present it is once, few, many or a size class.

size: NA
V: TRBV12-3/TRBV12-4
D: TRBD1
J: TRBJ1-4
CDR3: CASRDRGLREKLFF
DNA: TGTGCCAGCAGAGACAGGGGTCTACGTGAAAAACTGTTTTTT

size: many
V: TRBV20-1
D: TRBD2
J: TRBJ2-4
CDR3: CSAFSGRAKNIQYF
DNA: TGCAGTGCTTTTAGCGGGAGGGCCAAAAACATTCAGTACTTC

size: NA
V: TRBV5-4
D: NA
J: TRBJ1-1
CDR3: CASSPPGQGGNTEAFF
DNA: TGTGCCAGCAGCCCCCCGGGACAAGGGGGGAACACTGAAGCTTTCTTT

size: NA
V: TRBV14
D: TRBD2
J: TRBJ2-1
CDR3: CASSHLASGRYNEQFF
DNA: TGTGCCAGCAGCCATCTCGCTAGCGGGAGGTACAATGAGCAGTTCTTC

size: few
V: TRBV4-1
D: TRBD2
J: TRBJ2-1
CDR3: CASSPGLAGVGWDEQFF
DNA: TGCGCCAGCAGCCCGGGACTAGCGGGGGTGGGGTGGGATGAGCAGTTCTTC

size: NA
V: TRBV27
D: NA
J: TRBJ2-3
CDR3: CASGWRESDTQYF
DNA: TGTGCCAGCGGTTGGAGGGAATCAGATACGCAGTATTTT

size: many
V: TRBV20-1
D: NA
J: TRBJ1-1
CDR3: CSAGTRESSWDTEAFF
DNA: TGCAGTGCTGGAACCAGGGAATCGAGTTGGGACACTGAAGCTTTCTTT

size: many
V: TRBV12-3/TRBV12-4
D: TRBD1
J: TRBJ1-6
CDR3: CASSSGQGYNSPLHF
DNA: TGTGCCAGCAGTTCCGGACAGGGCTATAATTCACCCCTCCACTTT

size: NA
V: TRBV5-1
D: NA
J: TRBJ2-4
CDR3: CASSYPSGAPGRGLLAKNIQYF
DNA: TGCGCCAGCAGCTACCCCTCGGGGGCTCCCGGGCGGGGGTTACTAGCCAAAAACATTCAGTACTTC

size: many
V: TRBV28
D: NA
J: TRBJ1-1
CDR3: CASSWDGVRAEAFF
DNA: TGTGCCAGCAGTTGGGACGGGGTAAGGGCTGAAGCTTTCTTT

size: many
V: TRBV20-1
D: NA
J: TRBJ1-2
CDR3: CSAGVDYGYTF
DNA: TGCAGTGCTGGTGTGGACTATGGCTACACCTTC

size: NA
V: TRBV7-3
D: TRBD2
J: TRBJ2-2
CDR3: CASSPGLAGGAGELFF
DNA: TGTGCCAGCAGCCCGGGACTAGCGGGAGGGGCCGGGGAGCTGTTTTTT

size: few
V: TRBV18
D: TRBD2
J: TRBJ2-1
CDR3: CASSNGLAGNNEQFF
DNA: TGTGCCAGCTCAAATGGGCTAGCGGGCAACAATGAGCAGTTCTTC